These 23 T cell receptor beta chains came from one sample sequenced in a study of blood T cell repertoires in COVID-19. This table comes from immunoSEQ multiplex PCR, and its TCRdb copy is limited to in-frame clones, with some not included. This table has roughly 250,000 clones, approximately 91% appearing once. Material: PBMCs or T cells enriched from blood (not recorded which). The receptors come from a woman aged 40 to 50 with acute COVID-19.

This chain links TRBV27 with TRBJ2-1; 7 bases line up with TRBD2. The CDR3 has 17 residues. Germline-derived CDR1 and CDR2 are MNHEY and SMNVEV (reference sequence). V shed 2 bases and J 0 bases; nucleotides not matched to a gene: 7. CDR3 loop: CASSLPRLADSYNEQFF. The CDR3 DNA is TGTGCCAGCAGTTTACCCCGACTAGCCGACTCCTACAATGAGCAGTTCTTC.

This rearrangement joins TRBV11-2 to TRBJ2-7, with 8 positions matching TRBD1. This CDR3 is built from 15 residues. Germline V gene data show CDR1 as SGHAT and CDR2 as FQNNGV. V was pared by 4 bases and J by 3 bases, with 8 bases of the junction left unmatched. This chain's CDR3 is CASSSPDRGHYEQYF. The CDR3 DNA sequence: TGTGCCAGCAGCTCCCCCGACAGGGGCCACTACGAGCAGTACTTC.

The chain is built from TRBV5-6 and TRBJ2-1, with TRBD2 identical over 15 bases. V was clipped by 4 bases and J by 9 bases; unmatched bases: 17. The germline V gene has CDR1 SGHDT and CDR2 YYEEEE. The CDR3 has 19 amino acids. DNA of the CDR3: TGTGCCAGCAGCGTCCCCTGGACTAGCGGGGGGGCCACGATAGGTGAGCAGTTCTTC. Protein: CASSVPWTSGGATIGEQFF.

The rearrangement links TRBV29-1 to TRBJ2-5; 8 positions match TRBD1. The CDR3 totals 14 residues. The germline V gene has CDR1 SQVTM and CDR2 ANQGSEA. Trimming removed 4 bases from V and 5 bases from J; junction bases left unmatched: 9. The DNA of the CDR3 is TGCAGCGTTGGAATCAGCAGGGGGCAGGAGACCCAGTACTTC. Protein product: CSVGISRGQETQYF.

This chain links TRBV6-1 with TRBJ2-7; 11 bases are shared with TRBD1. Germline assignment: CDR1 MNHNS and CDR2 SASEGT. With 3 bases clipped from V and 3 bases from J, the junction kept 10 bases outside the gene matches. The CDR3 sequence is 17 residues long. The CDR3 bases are TGTGCCAGCAGTGAGACCCCGGAGGGGACAGGGGGCTACGAGCAGTACTTC. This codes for CASSETPEGTGGYEQYF.

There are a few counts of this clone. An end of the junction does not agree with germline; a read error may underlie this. The CDR3, as DNA: TGTGCCAGCAGCTTACGGGACAGAGTACTCTTC. It codes for CASSLRDRVLF. The rearrangement links TRBV7-9 to TRBJ2-1; 7 nucleotides line up with TRBD1. From germline, CDR1 is SEHNR and CDR2 FQNEAQ (reference sequence). The CDR3 is 11 residues long.

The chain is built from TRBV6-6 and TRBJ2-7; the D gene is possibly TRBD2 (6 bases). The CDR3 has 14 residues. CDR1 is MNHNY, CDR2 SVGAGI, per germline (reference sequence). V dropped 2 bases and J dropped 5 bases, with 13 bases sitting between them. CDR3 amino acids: CASSYPGDSDEQYF. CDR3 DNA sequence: TGTGCCAGCAGTTACCCGGGGGATAGCGACGAGCAGTACTTC.

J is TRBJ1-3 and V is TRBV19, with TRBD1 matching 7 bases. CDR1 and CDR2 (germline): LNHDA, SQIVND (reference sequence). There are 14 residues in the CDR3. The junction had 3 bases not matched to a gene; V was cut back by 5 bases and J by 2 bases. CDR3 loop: CASSSGTAGNTIYF. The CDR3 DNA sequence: TGTGCCAGTAGTTCCGGGACAGCTGGAAACACCATATATTTT. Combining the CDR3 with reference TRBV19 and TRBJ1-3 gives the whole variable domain DGGITQSPKYLFRKEGQNVTLSCEQNLNHDAMYWYRQDPGQGLRLIYYSQIVNDFQKGDIAEGYSVSREKKESFPLTVTSAQKNPTAFYLCASSSGTAGNTIYFGEGSWLTVV.

The CDR3 loop reads CASSLGTGSGTEAFF. For the CDR3, the DNA is TGTGCCAGCAGCTTGGGGACAGGGAGTGGAACTGAAGCTTTCTTT. V gene TRBV7-2 combines with J gene TRBJ1-1, with 9 nucleotides matching TRBD1. The germline gives CDR1 SGHTA, CDR2 FQGNSA. V lost 3 bases, J lost 5 bases, and 7 bases stayed unmatched. This CDR3 is built from 15 residues.

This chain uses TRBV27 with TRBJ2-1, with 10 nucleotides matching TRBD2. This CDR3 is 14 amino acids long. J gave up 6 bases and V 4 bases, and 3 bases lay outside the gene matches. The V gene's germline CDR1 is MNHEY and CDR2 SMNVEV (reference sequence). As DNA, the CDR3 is TGTGCCAGCAGTTCGTGGACTAGCGGCAATGAGCAGTTCTTC. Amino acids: CASSSWTSGNEQFF.

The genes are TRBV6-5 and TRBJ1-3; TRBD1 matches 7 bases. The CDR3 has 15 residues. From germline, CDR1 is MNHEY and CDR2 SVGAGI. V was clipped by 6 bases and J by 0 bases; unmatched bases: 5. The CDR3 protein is CASSAGQPSGNTIYF. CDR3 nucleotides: TGTGCCAGCAGCGCGGGACAGCCCTCTGGAAACACCATATATTTT.

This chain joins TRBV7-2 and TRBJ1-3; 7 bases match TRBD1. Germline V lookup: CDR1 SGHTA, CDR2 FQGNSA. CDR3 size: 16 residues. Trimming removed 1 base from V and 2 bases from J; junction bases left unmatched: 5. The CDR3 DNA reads TGTGCCAGCAGCTTAGGTCAGGGGGGAACTGGAAACACCATATATTTT. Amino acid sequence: CASSLGQGGTGNTIYF.

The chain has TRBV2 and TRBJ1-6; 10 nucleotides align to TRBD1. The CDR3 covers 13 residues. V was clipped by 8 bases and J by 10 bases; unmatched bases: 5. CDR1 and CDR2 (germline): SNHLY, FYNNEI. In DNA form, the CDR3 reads TGTGCCAGCGGGGGACAGGGGAGGTCACCCCTCCACTTT. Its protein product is CASGGQGRSPLHF.

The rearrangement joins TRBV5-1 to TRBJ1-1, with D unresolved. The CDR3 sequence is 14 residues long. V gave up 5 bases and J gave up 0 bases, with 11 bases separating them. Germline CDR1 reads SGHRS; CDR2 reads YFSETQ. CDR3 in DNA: TGCGCCAGCAGGCCGGGATCCATGAACACTGAAGCTTTCTTT. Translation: CASRPGSMNTEAFF.

The CDR3 region is CASSPQRDGTDTQYF. The CDR3 DNA reads TGTGCCAGCAGCCCCCAGCGGGATGGGACAGATACGCAGTATTTT. The rearrangement uses TRBV7-8 and TRBJ2-3; TRBD2 aligns across 7 bases. Trimming took 5 bases from V and 3 from J; bases not matched to a gene: 8. The germline V gene has CDR1 SGHVS and CDR2 FQNEAQ. CDR3 length: 15 amino acids.

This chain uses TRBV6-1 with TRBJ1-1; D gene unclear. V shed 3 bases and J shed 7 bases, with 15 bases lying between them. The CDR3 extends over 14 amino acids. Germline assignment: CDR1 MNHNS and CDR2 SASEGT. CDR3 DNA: TGTGCCAGCAGTGATGAAGGAGCAAGGTTTGAAGCTTTCTTT. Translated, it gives CASSDEGARFEAFF.

The CDR3: CASSWTGDGNTIYF. DNA of the CDR3: TGTGCCAGCAGTTGGACAGGGGACGGAAACACCATATATTTT. The gene calls are TRBV6-6 and TRBJ1-3, with 9 bases lining up with TRBD1. Germline V gene lookup returns CDR1 MNHNY and CDR2 SVGAGI (reference sequence). This CDR3 contains 14 residues. The V gene end was trimmed by 4 bases and the J gene end by 4 bases; junction bases not matched to a gene: 2.

In nucleotides, the CDR3 is TGTGCCAGCAGCCCCACCCGGGATTGGGCCCGCCAAGAGACCCAGTACTTC. This translates into CASSPTRDWARQETQYF. The J gene is TRBJ2-5, the V gene TRBV7-2; a possible D gene is TRBD2 (5 bases). V shed 5 bases and J shed 1 base, with 20 bases lying between them. The CDR3 is made up of 17 amino acids. CDR1 is SGHTA, CDR2 FQGNSA, per germline.

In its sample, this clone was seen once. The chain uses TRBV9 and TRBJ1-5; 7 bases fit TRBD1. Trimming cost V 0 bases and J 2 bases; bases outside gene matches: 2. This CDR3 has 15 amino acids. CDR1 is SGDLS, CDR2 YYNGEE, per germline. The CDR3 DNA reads TGTGCCAGCAGCGTAGGTCAGGGGGGCAATCAGCCCCAGCATTTT. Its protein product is CASSVGQGGNQPQHF.

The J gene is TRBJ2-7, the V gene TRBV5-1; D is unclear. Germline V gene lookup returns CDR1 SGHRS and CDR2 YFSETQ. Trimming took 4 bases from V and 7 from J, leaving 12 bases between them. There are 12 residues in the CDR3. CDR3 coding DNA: TGCGCCAGCAGCGGCGACTCCGGGGAGCAGTACTTC. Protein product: CASSGDSGEQYF.

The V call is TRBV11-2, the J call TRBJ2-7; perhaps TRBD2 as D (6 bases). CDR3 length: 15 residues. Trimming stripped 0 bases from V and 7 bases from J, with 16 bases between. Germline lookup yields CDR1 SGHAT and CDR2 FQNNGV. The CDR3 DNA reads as TGTGCCAGCAGCTTAGATCGTTCAATGGGACTTGAGCAGTACTTC. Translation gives CASSLDRSMGLEQYF.

The CDR3 loop reads CASSPGHLVNYGYTF. CDR3 DNA sequence: TGTGCCAGCAGCCCGGGACACTTAGTTAACTATGGCTACACCTTC. This sequence joins TRBV7-9 and TRBJ1-2; D possibly corresponds to TRBD1 (6 bases). Between the trimmed V and J ends, which lost 5 bases and 1 base, there was a span of 14 bases. Germline-derived CDR1 and CDR2 are SEHNR and FQNEAQ (reference sequence). CDR3 size: 15 residues.

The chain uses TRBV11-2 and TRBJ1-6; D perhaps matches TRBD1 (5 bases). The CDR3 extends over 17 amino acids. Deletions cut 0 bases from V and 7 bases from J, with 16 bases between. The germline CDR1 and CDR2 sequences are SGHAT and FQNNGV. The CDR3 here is CASSLEDRPGMNSPLHF. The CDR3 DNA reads TGTGCCAGCAGCTTAGAGGATAGGCCAGGGATGAATTCACCCCTCCACTTT.